The 28 T cell receptor beta chains presented below share a single source sample, sequenced in a study of blood T cell repertoires in COVID-19. Produced via immunoSEQ multiplex PCR; TCRdb's table is partial and in-frame only. The sample shows around 180,000 clones, approximately 80% of them seen only once. Material for sequencing was peripheral blood. Receptor source: a human donor in a cohort sampled during active COVID-19.

The gene calls are TRBV5-6 and TRBJ2-7; D call uncertain. V lost 0 bases to trimming and J lost 0 bases, with 7 bases between them. The CDR3 length is 14 residues. Germline V lookup: CDR1 SGHDT, CDR2 YYEEEE. The CDR3 DNA sequence: TGTGCCAGCAGCTTGGTGCACAGCTCCTACGAGCAGTACTTC. Its translation is CASSLVHSSYEQYF. Based on the CDR3 plus reference TRBV5-6 and TRBJ2-7, the full variable domain is DAGVTQSPTHLIKTRGQQVTLRCSPKSGHDTVSWYQQALGQGPQFIFQYYEEEERQRGNFPDRFSGHQFPNYSSELNVNALLLGDSALYLCASSLVHSSYEQYFGPGTRLTVT.

This clone was found a few times. The chain links TRBV11-2 to TRBJ1-5, with 9 positions matching TRBD1. V lost 1 base, J lost 4 bases, and 2 bases stayed unmatched. The CDR3 is made up of 15 amino acids. The germline gives CDR1 SGHAT, CDR2 FQNNGV. Written as DNA, the CDR3 is TGTGCCAGCAGCTTAGGGGACAGGGCAAATCAGCCCCAGCATTTT. Translating gives CASSLGDRANQPQHF.

This chain joins TRBV7-8 and TRBJ1-6; 11 bases map to TRBD1. From germline, CDR1 is SGHVS and CDR2 FQNEAQ. This CDR3 has 20 amino acids. With V trimmed by 5 bases and J by 7 bases, 19 bases remained unmatched. In DNA form, the CDR3 reads TGTGCCAGCAGCCTCTTCCCCGGGACAGGGGGGGCGGGAATAAATTCACCCCTCCACTTT. This gives the protein CASSLFPGTGGAGINSPLHF.

This chain uses TRBV25-1 with TRBJ1-1; D is uncertain. CDR3 length equals 13 residues. CDR1 MGHDK and CDR2 SYGVNS come from the germline V gene. V lost 4 bases, J lost 5 bases, and 11 bases lay in between. The CDR3 loop is CASSAGMGTEAFF. The DNA of the CDR3 is TGTGCCAGCAGTGCGGGGATGGGGACTGAAGCTTTCTTT.

V usage is TRBV27 and J usage is TRBJ2-5; 9 bases line up with TRBD2. Germline assignment: CDR1 MNHEY and CDR2 SMNVEV (reference sequence). Trimming took 4 bases from V and 5 from J; bases not matched to a gene: 5. The CDR3 spans 14 residues. The CDR3 loop is CASSWGTSRETQYF. CDR3 coding DNA: TGTGCCAGCAGTTGGGGGACTAGCCGGGAGACCCAGTACTTC.

V gene TRBV5-1 combines with J gene TRBJ2-5, with a possible D match to TRBD2 (5 bases). V gave up 0 bases and J gave up 5 bases, with 14 bases separating them. The germline V gene has CDR1 SGHRS and CDR2 YFSETQ. The CDR3 totals 15 residues. The CDR3 nucleotides read TGCGCCAGCAGCTTGGTCGGGGAGTATTTGGAGACCCAGTACTTC. Residues: CASSLVGEYLETQYF. Full variable domain (missing parts from reference TRBV5-1 and TRBJ2-5): KAGVTQTPRYLIKTRGQQVTLSCSPISGHRSVSWYQQTPGQGLQFLFEYFSETQRNKGNFPGRFSGRQFSNSRSEMNVSTLELGDSALYLCASSLVGEYLETQYFGPGTRLLVL.

This chain joins TRBV2 and TRBJ1-2; 7 bases map to TRBD1. CDR1 is SNHLY, CDR2 FYNNEI, per germline. This CDR3 has 15 amino acids. V dropped 5 bases and J dropped 2; count of bases not matched to a gene: 8. The CDR3 spells CASSSPGTANYGYTF. As DNA, the CDR3 is TGTGCCAGCAGTAGCCCCGGGACAGCGAACTATGGCTACACCTTC.

The chain joins TRBV6-6 to TRBJ2-7; 7 bases fit TRBD1. Germline assignment: CDR1 MNHNY and CDR2 SVGAGI (reference sequence). The CDR3 spans 14 residues. The V segment lost 4 bases and the J segment 3 bases; nucleotides outside the gene matches: 6. CDR3 loop: CASSSRQGIYEQYF. CDR3 coding DNA: TGTGCCAGCAGTTCCCGACAGGGTATCTACGAGCAGTACTTC.

The V call is TRBV13, the J call TRBJ1-1; D gene ambiguous. The CDR3 consists of 13 residues. Trimming left V 0 bases short and J 5 bases short, with 7 bases between. Looked up from germline, CDR1 is PRHDT and CDR2 is FYEKMQ (reference sequence). The CDR3, as DNA: TGTGCCAGCAGCTTAGGGCGAGGGACTGAAGCTTTCTTT. Its protein is CASSLGRGTEAFF.

The chain links TRBV25-1 to TRBJ1-2; TRBD1 aligns across 7 bases. This CDR3 region has 15 residues. Trimming cost V 3 bases and J 8 bases; bases outside gene matches: 12. CDR1 and CDR2 from the germline V gene are MGHDK and SYGVNS. CDR3: CASSDAYDRDQGYTF. CDR3 nucleotides: TGTGCCAGCAGTGATGCCTATGACAGGGATCAGGGCTACACCTTC.

The chain has TRBV5-1 and TRBJ1-1; perhaps TRBD1 as D (5 bases). The CDR3 runs 13 residues. The V gene lost 4 bases and the J gene lost 4 bases, with 11 bases spanning the gap. CDR1 is SGHRS, CDR2 YFSETQ, per germline. The CDR3, as DNA: TGCGCCAGCAGCCTTGGGGGGAGCACTGAAGCTTTCTTT. Translated, it gives CASSLGGSTEAFF.

The table lists this clone with a few counts. J is TRBJ2-7 and V is TRBV4-2; D is possibly TRBD2 (6 bases). The CDR3 sequence is 15 residues long. Germline lookup yields CDR1 LGHNA and CDR2 YNFKEQ. Trimming took 1 base from V and 5 from J, leaving 15 bases between them. The CDR3 bases are TGTGCCAGCAGCCAAGGGGGCGGCGGGGAAAACGAGCAGTACTTC. It is translated as CASSQGGGGENEQYF.

The chain couples TRBV5-5 to TRBJ1-6; possible D gene TRBD1, 6 bases. This CDR3 contains 20 residues. Deletions cut 3 bases from V and 0 bases from J, with 22 bases between. CDR1 is SGHKS, CDR2 YYEKEE, per germline (reference sequence). CDR3 bases: TGTGCCAGCAGCTCCCAGGGGTCAACCCGCATCCTCTCCTATAATTCACCCCTCCACTTT. It translates to CASSSQGSTRILSYNSPLHF.

The chain uses TRBV5-1 and TRBJ1-3; D is ambiguous. The CDR3 consists of 16 residues. Trimming pared 4 bases from V and 4 bases from J, leaving 18 bases between. In germline, CDR1 is SGHRS, CDR2 YFSETQ. CDR3 region: CASSPGDGPGGNTIYF. CDR3 coding DNA: TGCGCCAGCAGCCCAGGTGATGGGCCGGGGGGAAACACCATATATTTT.

The chain recombines TRBV27 with TRBJ1-5, with no clear D. Germline V lookup: CDR1 MNHEY, CDR2 SMNVEV (reference sequence). V was trimmed by 6 bases and J by 4 bases, leaving 7 bases between them. This CDR3 is built from 12 residues. Here the CDR3 DNA reads TGTGCCAGCAGGAGGGAGAATCAGCCCCAGCATTTT. Residues: CASRRENQPQHF.

The chain is built from TRBV5-1 and TRBJ2-5; 7 bases line up with TRBD1. Trimming removed 0 bases from V and 9 bases from J; junction bases left unmatched: 11. Looked up from germline, CDR1 is SGHRS and CDR2 is YFSETQ. The CDR3 has 15 amino acids. The CDR3 protein is CASSLAGMGDRAQYF. Here the CDR3 DNA reads TGCGCCAGCAGCTTGGCGGGCATGGGAGACAGGGCCCAGTACTTC.

A single count supports this clone. The chain has TRBV9 and TRBJ2-3; tentatively, D is TRBD1 (5 bases). CDR1 is SGDLS and CDR2 is YYNGEE in the germline V gene. Between the trimmed V and J ends, which lost 3 bases and 10 bases, there was a span of 18 bases. The CDR3 runs to 14 residues. The CDR3 reads CASSDADSQGSQYF. CDR3 DNA: TGTGCCAGCAGCGACGCGGATTCTCAGGGTTCGCAGTATTTT.

The J gene is TRBJ2-7, the V gene TRBV7-3; tentative D call: TRBD1 (5 bases). The germline gives CDR1 SGHTA, CDR2 FQGTGA. This CDR3 region has 13 residues. Trimming took 5 bases from V and 3 from J, leaving 11 bases between them. The CDR3 sequence: CASSPTTVYEQYF. DNA of the CDR3: TGTGCCAGCAGCCCTACGACAGTCTACGAGCAGTACTTC. The variable domain in full, completed from reference TRBV7-3 and TRBJ2-7, reads GAGVSQTPSNKVTEKGKYVELRCDPISGHTALYWYRQSLGQGPEFLIYFQGTGAADDSGLPNDRFFAVRPEGSVSTLKIQRTERGDSAVYLCASSPTTVYEQYFGPGTRLTVT.

This chain uses TRBV5-8 with TRBJ1-2, with TRBD1 identical over 7 bases. V was clipped by 4 bases and J by 3 bases; unmatched bases: 6. CDR3 length equals 14 residues. Per the germline V gene, CDR1 is SGHTS and CDR2 is YDEGEE. The CDR3: CASSPRDSDYGYTF. The CDR3 DNA reads TGTGCCAGCAGCCCCCGGGACAGCGACTATGGCTACACCTTC.

The V call is TRBV12-3 or TRBV12-4, the J call TRBJ2-3; D possibly corresponds to TRBD1 (6 bases). CDR3 length equals 13 residues. The V end lost 6 bases, the J end lost 4 bases, and 11 bases lay between the germline ends. The CDR3 here is CASSPDSPDTQYF. The CDR3 DNA sequence: TGTGCCAGCAGCCCGGACAGCCCAGATACGCAGTATTTT.

This clone was detected only once. V and J are TRBV9 and TRBJ1-4, with 7 bases that match TRBD1. The length of the CDR3 is 15 residues. The V and J ends lost 0 bases and 6 bases, in that order; junction bases with no gene match: 5. The germline V gene encodes CDR1 SGDLS and CDR2 YYNGEE. The CDR3 region has the DNA TGTGCCAGCAGCGTAGGGACAGGTTTTGATGAAAAACTGTTTTTT. Translating gives CASSVGTGFDEKLFF.

The chain is built from TRBV2 and TRBJ2-3; TRBD1 matches at 9 bases. After removal of 5 bases from V and 1 base from J, the junction contained 10 bases not matched to a gene. The CDR3 sequence is 17 residues long. Germline loops: CDR1 SNHLY, CDR2 FYNNEI. CDR3 region: CASSYTGQGTGTDTQYF. CDR3 DNA sequence: TGTGCCAGCAGTTATACCGGACAGGGGACAGGCACAGATACGCAGTATTTT.

The rearrangement uses TRBV6-1 and TRBJ2-7, with D perhaps TRBD2 (6 bases). V gave up 3 bases and J gave up 2 bases, with 17 bases separating them. Germline lookup yields CDR1 MNHNS and CDR2 SASEGT. The CDR3 loop spans 16 amino acids. The CDR3 coding sequence is TGTGCCAGCAGTGACCCGGGGACTGGGCGCGCCTACGAGCAGTACTTC. Translating it yields CASSDPGTGRAYEQYF.

The chain recombines TRBV7-9 with TRBJ2-3; D may be TRBD2 (6 bases). The CDR3 loop spans 17 amino acids. The germline V gene has CDR1 SEHNR and CDR2 FQNEAQ (reference sequence). V was clipped by 3 bases and J by 0 bases, with 16 bases between them. For the CDR3, the DNA is TGTGCCAGCAGCTTGTGGTTGTGGGGGACTAGCACAGATACGCAGTATTTT. Protein sequence: CASSLWLWGTSTDTQYF.

This clone was detected only a few times. V is TRBV19 and J is TRBJ2-1, with D hard to call. Germline V gene data show CDR1 as LNHDA and CDR2 as SQIVND (reference sequence). V was clipped by 7 bases and J by 0 bases, with 10 bases between them. CDR3 length equals 14 residues. CDR3 sequence (DNA): TGTGCCAGTATCCCATCGGGCTCCTACAATGAGCAGTTCTTC. Its protein is CASIPSGSYNEQFF.

The DNA for the CDR3 is TGTGCCAGCTGGTTACAGGGGAACACTGAAGCTTTCTTT. It yields the protein CASWLQGNTEAFF. This chain links TRBV5-4 with TRBJ1-1, with D perhaps matching TRBD1 (6 bases). There are 13 residues in the CDR3. The germline V gene has CDR1 SGHNT and CDR2 YYREEE (reference sequence). Deletions cut 7 bases from V and 1 base from J, with 11 bases between.

This clone was detected only once. The chain uses TRBV3-1 (or the pseudogene TRBV3-2) and TRBJ1-3, with no clear D. V lost 3 bases to trimming and J lost 1 base, with 7 bases between them. This CDR3 has 14 residues. The germline V gene encodes CDR1 LGHDT and CDR2 YNNKEL (reference sequence). The CDR3, as DNA: TGTGCCAGCAGCCATCGGGGATCTGGAAACACCATATATTTT. Protein: CASSHRGSGNTIYF.

This chain links TRBV7-9 with TRBJ2-3; 9 bases align to TRBD2. J lost 1 base, V lost 1 base, and 0 bases had no gene match. The CDR3 sequence is 15 residues long. CDR1 and CDR2 (germline): SEHNR, FQNEAQ (reference sequence). The CDR3 spells CASSLGTSGTDTQYF. CDR3 coding DNA: TGTGCCAGCAGCTTAGGGACTAGCGGCACAGATACGCAGTATTTT. The whole variable domain, filled in from reference TRBV7-9 and TRBJ2-3, reads DTGVSQNPRHKITKRGQNVTFRCDPISEHNRLYWYRQTLGQGPEFLTYFQNEAQLEKSRLLSDRFSAERPKGSFSTLEIQRTEQGDSAMYLCASSLGTSGTDTQYFGPGTRLTVL.